One and the same sample provided the 4 T cell receptor beta chains below, sequenced in a study of cytomegalovirus exposure and HLA in healthy donors. The PCR was carried out with 60 Vbeta primers and 13 Jbeta primers. Assay used: immunoSEQ multiplex PCR; TCRdb lists only in-frame clones, some missing. Of 150,000 to 200,000 clones in the sample, about 82% are singletons; the top ten hold roughly 1.6%. Sequencing used PBMCs. The receptors here all came from a man younger than 35 in good health and CMV-seronegative.

This clone was detected only a few times. The chain recombines TRBV6-1 with TRBJ1-2; D gene unclear. The germline CDR1 and CDR2 sequences are MNHNS and SASEGT. V was trimmed by 10 bases and J by 2 bases, leaving 17 bases between them. The CDR3 covers 14 residues. CDR3 sequence (DNA): TGTGCCACCCAAAAGAGAGGGCCAAACTATGGCTACACCTTC. This encodes CATQKRGPNYGYTF.

V is TRBV7-2 and J is TRBJ2-7; 9 bases are shared with TRBD2. V lost 0 bases and J lost 6; bases outside the gene matches: 6. This CDR3 region has 15 residues. The germline V gene has CDR1 SGHTA and CDR2 FQGNSA. CDR3 residues: CASSLAPGTSSEQYF. The CDR3 DNA reads as TGTGCCAGCAGCTTAGCCCCCGGGACTAGCTCCGAGCAGTACTTC. The entire variable domain, with the rest obtained from reference TRBV7-2 and TRBJ2-7, is as follows: GAGVSQSPSNKVTEKGKDVELRCDPISGHTALYWYRQSLGQGLEFLIYFQGNSAPDKSGLPSDRFSAERTGGSVSTLTIQRTQQEDSAVYLCASSLAPGTSSEQYFGPGTRLTVT.

V is TRBV6-5 and J is TRBJ1-2, with D unclear. CDR3 length: 11 amino acids. Germline V CDR1 and CDR2: MNHEY, SVGAGI. Trimming took 1 base from V and 8 from J, leaving 5 bases between them. The CDR3 loop reads CASSYLEGYTF. The DNA for the CDR3 is TGTGCCAGCAGTTACTTGGAGGGCTACACCTTC.

Concerning this clone itself: One end of the junction varies from germline; a read error may be responsible. The chain carries TRBV5-1 and TRBJ2-1, with 12 bases identical to TRBD2. The V gene's germline CDR1 is SGHRS and CDR2 YFSETQ. The CDR3 totals 16 residues. The CDR3, as DNA: TGCGCCAGTAGCTTGGGCAGACTAGCGGGGGACAATGAGCAGTTCTTC. As protein: CASSLGRLAGDNEQFF.